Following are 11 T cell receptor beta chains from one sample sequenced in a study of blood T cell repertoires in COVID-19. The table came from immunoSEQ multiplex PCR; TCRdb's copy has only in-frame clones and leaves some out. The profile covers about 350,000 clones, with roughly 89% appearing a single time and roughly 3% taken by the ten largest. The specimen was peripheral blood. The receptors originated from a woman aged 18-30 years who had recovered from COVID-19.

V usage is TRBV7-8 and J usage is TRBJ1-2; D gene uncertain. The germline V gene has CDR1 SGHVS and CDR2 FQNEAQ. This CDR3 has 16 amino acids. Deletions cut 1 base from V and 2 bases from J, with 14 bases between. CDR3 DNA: TGTGCCAGCAGCTTAGGAATACGGAGGCGGAACTATGGCTACACCTTC. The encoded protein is CASSLGIRRRNYGYTF.

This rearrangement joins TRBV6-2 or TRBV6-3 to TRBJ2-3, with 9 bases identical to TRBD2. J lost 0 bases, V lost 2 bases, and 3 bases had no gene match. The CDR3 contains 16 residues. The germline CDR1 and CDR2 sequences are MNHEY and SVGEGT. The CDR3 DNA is TGTGCCAGCAGTTACGGGGCGGGAGGGAGCACAGATACGCAGTATTTT. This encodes CASSYGAGGSTDTQYF.

CDR3 DNA: TGTGCCAGCAGTTACCCCCCCGTGAACACTGAAGCTTTCTTT. This encodes CASSYPPVNTEAFF. The chain has TRBV6-2 or TRBV6-3 and TRBJ1-1; D not certain. Trimming stripped 2 bases from V and 0 bases from J, with 7 bases between. The CDR3 runs to 14 residues. Germline V CDR1 and CDR2: MNHEY, SVGEGT.

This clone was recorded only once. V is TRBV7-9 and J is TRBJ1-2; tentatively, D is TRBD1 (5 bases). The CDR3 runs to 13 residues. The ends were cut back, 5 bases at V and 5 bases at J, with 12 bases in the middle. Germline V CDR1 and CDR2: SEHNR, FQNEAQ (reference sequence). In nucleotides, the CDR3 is TGTGCCAGCAGCCCGGGACTCATTTATGGCTACACCTTC. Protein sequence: CASSPGLIYGYTF.

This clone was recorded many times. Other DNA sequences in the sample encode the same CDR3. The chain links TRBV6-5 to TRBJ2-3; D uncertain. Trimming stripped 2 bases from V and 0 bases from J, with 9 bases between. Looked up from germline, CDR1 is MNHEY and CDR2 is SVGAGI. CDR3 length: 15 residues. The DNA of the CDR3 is TGTGCCAGCAGTTACCGAGGTGGTAGCACAGATACGCAGTATTTT. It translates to CASSYRGGSTDTQYF.

CDR3 amino acids: CASSITGGNTGELFF. CDR3 nucleotide sequence: TGTGCCAGCAGCATAACAGGGGGAAACACCGGGGAGCTGTTTTTT. The chain carries TRBV7-9 and TRBJ2-2; 8 nucleotides agree with TRBD1. The J segment lost 2 bases and the V segment lost 5 bases, leaving 4 bases of the junction unmatched. CDR1 is SEHNR and CDR2 is FQNEAQ in the germline V gene (reference sequence). This CDR3 has 15 residues.

CDR3 protein: CASSLSINRQGAQTGELFF. Here the CDR3 DNA reads TGCGCCAGCAGCTTGAGCATCAACCGACAGGGGGCTCAAACCGGGGAGCTGTTTTTT. This chain connects TRBV5-1 to TRBJ2-2, with TRBD1 matching over 10 bases. Germline V gene data show CDR1 as SGHRS and CDR2 as YFSETQ. The V gene end was trimmed by 1 base and the J gene end by 5 bases; junction bases not matched to a gene: 14. CDR3 length: 19 residues.

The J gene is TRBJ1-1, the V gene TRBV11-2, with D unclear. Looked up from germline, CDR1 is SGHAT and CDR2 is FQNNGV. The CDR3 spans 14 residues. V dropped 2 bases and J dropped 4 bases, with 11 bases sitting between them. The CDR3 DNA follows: TGTGCCAGCAGCTTAACGGGGTATTTCACTGAAGCTTTCTTT. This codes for CASSLTGYFTEAFF.

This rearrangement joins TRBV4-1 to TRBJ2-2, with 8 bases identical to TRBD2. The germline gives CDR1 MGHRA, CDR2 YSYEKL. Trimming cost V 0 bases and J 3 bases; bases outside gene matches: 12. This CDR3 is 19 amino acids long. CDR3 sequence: CASSQEDGGGHGDTGELFF. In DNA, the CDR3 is TGCGCCAGCAGCCAAGAAGACGGGGGGGGCCACGGCGACACCGGGGAGCTGTTTTTT.

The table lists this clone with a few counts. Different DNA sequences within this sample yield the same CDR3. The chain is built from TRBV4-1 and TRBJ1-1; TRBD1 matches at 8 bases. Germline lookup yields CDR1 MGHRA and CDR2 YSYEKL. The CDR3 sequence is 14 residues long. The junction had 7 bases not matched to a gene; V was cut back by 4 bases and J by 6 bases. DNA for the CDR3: TGCGCCAGCAGCCCAGGCCAGGGGGCCCCTGAAGCTTTCTTT. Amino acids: CASSPGQGAPEAFF.

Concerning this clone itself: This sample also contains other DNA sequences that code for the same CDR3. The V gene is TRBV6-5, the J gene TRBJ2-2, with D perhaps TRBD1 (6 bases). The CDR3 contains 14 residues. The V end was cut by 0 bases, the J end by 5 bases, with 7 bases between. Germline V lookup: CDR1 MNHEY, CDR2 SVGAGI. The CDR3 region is CASSYSQGTGELFF. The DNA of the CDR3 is TGTGCCAGCAGTTACTCACAGGGAACCGGGGAGCTGTTTTTT.